This TCR beta chain derives from a study of T cell repertoires in cytomegalovirus infection. Study as a whole: CMV infection and matching HLA type were both indicated by public TCR beta signatures.

Germline loops: CDR1 SEHNR, CDR2 FQNEAQ (reference sequence). The J segment lost 1 base and the V segment lost 4 bases, leaving 10 bases of the junction unmatched. CDR3 length equals 16 residues. From the reads, TCRdb called clonotypes with MiXCR, one entry per CDR3 protein. The sample includes about 320,000 distinct CDR3 sequences, more than 8% of them seen just once. With regard to this clonotype: What it binds is unknown.

Study-level findings and limits: Totalled public TCR beta family frequency picked out people who carried CMV plus the relevant HLA. In two of eight donors, the top clonotype was HLA-C-restricted CMV-specific.

Source material: PBMCs. The chain recombines TRBV7-9 with TRBJ2-7; TRBD2 matches 7 bases. The receptor comes from a human donor in good health (CMV status not recorded). Some clones in this sample may be carry-over from other donors' samples. The CDR3 reads CASSSLSGRLSYEQYF. The CDR3 DNA follows: TGTGCCAGCAGCTCCCTTAGCGGGCGGTTATCCTACGAGCAGTACTTC.